These 8 T cell receptor beta chains were all obtained from the same sample, sequenced in a study of cytomegalovirus exposure and HLA in healthy donors. Primers for the PCR totalled 60 Vbeta and 13 Jbeta. Sequencing used immunoSEQ multiplex PCR; TCRdb keeps in-frame clones, though not all of them. The table includes about 130,000 clones, around 78% detected once. Sequenced: PBMCs. The receptors here all came from a woman between 35 and 50 years old in good health and CMV-seronegative.

The V and J genes are TRBV27 and TRBJ1-6; 9 nucleotides match TRBD1. With 0 bases clipped from V and 7 bases from J, the junction kept 4 bases outside the gene matches. Germline V gene data show CDR1 as MNHEY and CDR2 as SMNVEV (reference sequence). This CDR3 is 16 amino acids long. The CDR3 DNA is TGTGCCAGCAGTTTATCAGGACAGGGGAGAAATTCACCCCTCCACTTT. Protein product: CASSLSGQGRNSPLHF.

The rearrangement links TRBV4-2 to TRBJ2-6, with 10 bases that match TRBD2. J lost 1 base, V lost 0 bases, and 3 bases had no gene match. The CDR3 runs to 18 residues. Germline CDR1 reads LGHNA; CDR2 reads YNFKEQ. The CDR3 DNA follows: TGTGCCAGCAGCCAAGACGCTAGCGGGGGTTCTGGGGCCAACGTCCTGACTTTC. Encoded protein: CASSQDASGGSGANVLTF.

The J gene is TRBJ2-1, the V gene TRBV7-3, with TRBD2 matching 8 bases. The CDR3 runs 15 residues. Unmatched junction bases numbered 11, after V lost 6 bases and J lost 7 bases. From germline, CDR1 is SGHTA and CDR2 FQGTGA. For the CDR3, the DNA is TGTGCCAGCAGTCACGTCAGGGGACTAGTGAATGAGCAGTTCTTC. This sequence encodes CASSHVRGLVNEQFF.

This clone was counted only a few times. The chain is built from TRBV6-5 and TRBJ2-3; possibly TRBD2 for D (6 bases). V was shortened by 5 bases and J by 4 bases, with 13 bases between the two germline ends. Per the germline V gene, CDR1 is MNHEY and CDR2 is SVGAGI. The CDR3 has 14 residues. The CDR3 region has the DNA TGTGCCAGCAGTCGTCTTTCTAGCGCAGATACGCAGTATTTT. This encodes CASSRLSSADTQYF.

This clone has just one count. This CDR3 is CASSVGRTSGRPHTDTQYF. The DNA of the CDR3 is TGTGCCAGCAGCGTAGGAAGGACTAGCGGGAGGCCACACACAGATACGCAGTATTTT. The rearrangement joins TRBV9 to TRBJ2-3, with TRBD2 matching 14 bases. This CDR3 contains 19 residues. The trim removed 0 bases at V and 2 bases at J, leaving 8 bases unmatched. The V gene's germline CDR1 is SGDLS and CDR2 YYNGEE. Complete variable domain (other parts from reference TRBV9 and TRBJ2-3): DSGVTQTPKHLITATGQRVTLRCSPRSGDLSVYWYQQSLDQGLQFLIQYYNGEERAKGNILERFSAQQFPDLHSELNLSSLELGDSALYFCASSVGRTSGRPHTDTQYFGPGTRLTVL.

V is TRBV10-3 and J is TRBJ2-7; the match to TRBD1 covers 8 bases. Germline V CDR1 and CDR2: ENHRY, SYGVKD. Trimming took 5 bases from V and 2 from J; bases not matched to a gene: 8. The CDR3 is 15 residues long. The CDR3 loop reads CAISTPGTGPYEQYF. Here the CDR3 DNA reads TGTGCCATCAGTACCCCCGGGACAGGCCCCTACGAGCAGTACTTC.

The chain combines TRBV11-1 with TRBJ2-3, with no clear D. With 5 bases removed from V and 0 bases from J, the gap between germline ends came to 9 bases. The CDR3 loop spans 14 amino acids. CDR1 is SGHAT, CDR2 FQDESV, per germline (reference sequence). Here the CDR3 reads CASSHPRSTDTQYF. DNA of the CDR3: TGTGCCAGCAGCCATCCCCGGAGCACAGATACGCAGTATTTT.

The table lists this clone with a few counts. The J gene is TRBJ1-2, the V gene TRBV10-2, with 9 bases that match TRBD1. V shed 2 bases, J shed 2 bases, and the junction held 0 bases outside the gene matches. CDR1 and CDR2 from the germline V gene are WSHSY and SAAADI. The CDR3 has 14 residues. CDR3 bases: TGCGCCAGCAGTGAGGACAGGGGGAACTATGGCTACACCTTC. This sequence encodes CASSEDRGNYGYTF.